The 2 T cell receptor beta chains presented below share a single source sample, sequenced in a study of T-cell reconstitution after alpha-beta-depleted transplantation in children. Preparing the TCRbeta library involved the use of unique molecular identifiers. TCRdb passed the PCR reads through MiXCR, listing each CDR3 protein once. Among more than 100,000 distinct CDR3 sequences listed, roughly 23% were seen once. Here the sequenced sample was PBMCs, mostly from graft donor cells, taken 180 days after TCRalphabeta/CD19-depleted stem cell transplant. The source is a male patient aged 2-9 years who had a stem cell transplant for chronic granulomatous disease, so the T cells may come from the graft donor.

This clonotype was found a few times. V gene TRBV12-3 or TRBV12-4 combines with J gene TRBJ1-3, with a possible D match to TRBD1 (5 bases). V lost 6 bases, J lost 4 bases, and 10 bases lay in between. This CDR3 has 13 amino acids. CDR3 nucleotides: TGTGCCAGCAGGCGGGACGTAGGAAACACCATATATTTT. It yields the protein CASRRDVGNTIYF.

The chain links TRBV4-1 to TRBJ1-2, with TRBD1 identical over 9 bases. Losses at the gene ends were 2 bases for V and 6 bases for J; bases not matched to a gene: 4. Germline CDR1 is MGHRA and CDR2 is YSYEKL. This CDR3 contains 14 residues. CDR3 protein: CASSQQQGANGYTF. In nucleotides, the CDR3 is TGCGCCAGCAGCCAACAACAGGGGGCCAATGGCTACACCTTC.